The source of this TCR beta chain is a study of T-cell reconstitution after alpha-beta-depleted transplantation in children. Library preparation (for TCRbeta) was performed with unique molecular identifiers. One entry per CDR3 protein, called by TCRdb with MiXCR from the PCR reads. The sample records around 210,000 distinct CDR3 sequences, under 8.5% being singletons. This clonotype was observed many times. Germline CDR1 reads MDHEN; CDR2 reads SYDVKM. The CDR3 length is 12 residues. V shed 3 bases and J shed 0 bases, with 0 bases lying between them. The sample here was PBMCs, taken before TCRalphabeta/CD19-depleted stem cell transplant. The chain couples TRBV28 to TRBJ1-5; D not resolved. This TCR was recovered from a boy younger than 10 with acute lymphoblastic leukemia, due to receive a stem cell transplant. The CDR3 is CASSFSNQPQHF. The DNA for the CDR3 is TGTGCCAGCAGTTTTAGCAATCAGCCCCAGCATTTT.